The clone carrying this T cell receptor beta chain was detected only a few times. Its antigen is unknown. This sample was included in a study of T cells in Graves' hyperthyroidism and ophthalmopathy. General study findings and limits: Among thyroid clonotypes expanded above 0.001, most also appeared in blood.

Germline-derived CDR1 and CDR2 are SGHTA and FQGNSA. The CDR3 contains 17 residues. J lost 0 bases, V lost 5 bases, and 7 bases had no gene match. RNA transcripts served as the template for amplifying TCR beta CDR3 regions. First-round RT-PCR targeting the TCR CDR3 was performed with the HTBI primer set. TCRdb re-called the multiplex PCR reads with MiXCR, one entry per CDR3 protein. The sample lists 660,000 or so distinct CDR3 sequences; less than 25% were seen once. The sequence came from a man under 40 with Graves' ophthalmopathy. The sequenced sample was blood. The rearrangement uses TRBV7-2 and TRBJ2-6; 7 positions agree with TRBD1. CDR3: CASSAGQVASGANVLTF. For the CDR3, the DNA is TGTGCCAGCAGCGCCGGACAGGTGGCCTCTGGGGCCAACGTCCTGACTTTC.